One sample yielded the 22 T cell receptor beta chains listed below, sequenced in a study of identical twins. One entry per CDR3 protein, called by TCRdb with MiXCR from the 5' RACE reads. Of some 760,000 distinct CDR3 sequences in the sample, about 20% were seen once. This sample was shared with a second study, whose subject was T cells expressing NK-cell markers.

Sample: PBMCs. The receptors come from a woman aged 18-29 years in good health.

The J gene is TRBJ1-2, the V gene TRBV12-3 or TRBV12-4; a possible D gene is TRBD1 (6 bases). The CDR3 covers 14 residues. V lost 7 bases and J 8 bases, leaving 20 bases between the germline ends. In nucleotides, the CDR3 is TGTGCCAGCACCCGCTCGGGGGGCGCCGGAGGCTACACCTTC. Translation: CASTRSGGAGGYTF.

This chain links TRBV5-1 with TRBJ1-2, with 7 bases that match TRBD1. V shed 2 bases and J 3 bases; nucleotides not matched to a gene: 7. In germline, CDR1 is SGHRS, CDR2 YFSETQ. The CDR3 covers 15 residues. CDR3 region: CASSFRDSRYYGYTF. DNA of the CDR3: TGCGCCAGCAGCTTCCGGGACAGCCGATACTATGGCTACACCTTC.

This clonotype was seen only a few times. The rearrangement links TRBV12-3 or TRBV12-4 to TRBJ1-4, with 8 positions matching TRBD1. There are 15 residues in the CDR3. V was clipped by 0 bases and J by 7 bases; unmatched bases: 4. CDR3 amino acids: CASSLARTGSEKLFF. The CDR3, as DNA: TGTGCCAGCAGTTTAGCCCGGACAGGGTCTGAAAAACTGTTTTTT.

This clonotype was counted only a few times. The chain is built from TRBV28 and TRBJ2-3; TRBD2 matches 7 bases. V lost 6 bases and J lost 3; bases outside the gene matches: 9. Germline V gene sequence: CDR1 MDHEN, CDR2 SYDVKM. The length of the CDR3 is 15 residues. CDR3 sequence (DNA): TGTGCCAGCAGCCCTTGGAGCGGGGAGACAGATACGCAGTATTTT. Its translation: CASSPWSGETDTQYF.

At least ten counts were recorded for this clonotype. The gene calls are TRBV12-3 or TRBV12-4 and TRBJ2-1, with 10 bases aligning to TRBD2. The CDR3 is 14 residues long. The V segment lost 8 bases and the J segment 7 bases; nucleotides outside the gene matches: 8. The CDR3 nucleotides read TGTGCCAGCCTTAAAGCGGGAGGGCCGAATGAGCAGTTCTTC. It encodes CASLKAGGPNEQFF.

This clonotype came up many times. The genes are TRBV20-1 and TRBJ2-7; 7 nucleotides match TRBD1. Germline-derived CDR1 and CDR2 are DFQATT and SNEGSKA (reference sequence). Germline trimming cut 0 bases from V and 4 bases from J; bases unmatched to any gene: 6. The CDR3 totals 14 residues. CDR3 region: CSARDQGDRYEQYF. The CDR3 coding sequence is TGCAGTGCTAGAGACCAGGGGGATAGGTACGAGCAGTACTTC.

The chain uses TRBV20-1 and TRBJ2-7; 9 bases line up with TRBD1. V lost 6 bases and J lost 2; bases outside the gene matches: 8. Germline values: CDR1 DFQATT, CDR2 SNEGSKA (reference sequence). The CDR3 has 14 amino acids. The CDR3 region has the DNA TGCAGTGCCAAGACAGGGGGTAATACCTACGAGCAGTACTTC. Translation: CSAKTGGNTYEQYF.

This clonotype was recorded many times. The V gene is TRBV5-1, the J gene TRBJ2-1, with D possibly being TRBD2 (6 bases). With 2 bases removed from V and 8 bases from J, the gap between germline ends came to 17 bases. The CDR3 spans 15 residues. In germline, CDR1 is SGHRS, CDR2 YFSETQ. The CDR3 here is CASSFPRGNGDEQFF. The DNA of the CDR3 is TGCGCCAGCAGCTTTCCCCGGGGGAACGGCGATGAGCAGTTCTTC.

This clonotype occurred a few times. The J gene is TRBJ2-1, the V gene TRBV27; TRBD2 agrees at 10 bases. V trimming: 10 bases; J trimming: 0 bases; junction bases outside the gene matches: 9. Germline V gene lookup returns CDR1 MNHEY and CDR2 SMNVEV (reference sequence). CDR3 length equals 16 residues. CDR3 DNA sequence: TGTGCCACTATCGGACTAGCGGAAACCTCCTACAATGAGCAGTTCTTC. Translated, it gives CATIGLAETSYNEQFF.

This rearrangement joins TRBV11-2 to TRBJ2-5, with D uncertain. CDR3 length equals 12 residues. With 2 bases removed from V and 5 bases from J, the gap between germline ends came to 6 bases. The germline CDR1 and CDR2 sequences are SGHAT and FQNNGV. The CDR3 coding sequence is TGTGCCAGCAGCTTATTTGCGGAGACCCAGTACTTC. Translation: CASSLFAETQYF.

This clonotype was seen only a few times. This chain joins TRBV5-1 and TRBJ2-2; D is unclear. Trimming took off 0 bases at V and 0 bases at J, with 6 bases between the two ends. The CDR3 totals 15 residues. CDR1 and CDR2 (germline): SGHRS, YFSETQ. In DNA, the CDR3 is TGCGCCAGCAGCTTGGACGGGCCGAACACCGGGGAGCTGTTTTTT. It translates to CASSLDGPNTGELFF.

This chain links TRBV6-1 with TRBJ2-7; D is possibly TRBD1 (6 bases). CDR3 length: 14 residues. Trimming shortened V by 5 bases and J by 3 bases, and 14 bases separated the two germline ends. Germline lookup yields CDR1 MNHNS and CDR2 SASEGT. The CDR3 nucleotides are TGTGCCAGCAGTCGAGGGGGTGTTAACTACGAGCAGTACTTC. Its translation is CASSRGGVNYEQYF.

The chain combines TRBV12-3 or TRBV12-4 with TRBJ2-1; D assignment may be TRBD1 or TRBD2 (5 bases each). The CDR3 covers 14 residues. The germline V and J ends were trimmed by 7 bases and 5 bases, with 15 bases remaining between them. This CDR3 reads CASTGSFAHNEQFF. For the CDR3, the DNA is TGTGCCAGCACAGGGAGCTTTGCGCACAATGAGCAGTTCTTC.

This clonotype was seen a handful of times. This chain joins TRBV18 and TRBJ2-5, with 11 nucleotides matching TRBD2. This CDR3 is 15 amino acids long. The junction had 5 bases not matched to a gene; V was cut back by 3 bases and J by 5 bases. The germline V gene encodes CDR1 KGHSH and CDR2 LQKENI. CDR3 region: CASSPRLAGKETQYF. CDR3 DNA: TGTGCCAGCTCACCCAGACTAGCGGGGAAGGAGACCCAGTACTTC.

In its sample, this clonotype was seen a few times. The chain recombines TRBV7-2 with TRBJ1-1; D may be TRBD1 (5 bases). This CDR3 is built from 15 residues. Trimming took 2 bases from V and 5 from J, leaving 15 bases between them. Germline loops: CDR1 SGHTA, CDR2 FQGNSA. CDR3 nucleotide sequence: TGTGCCAGCAGCTTAAATACGGGGCTGCGGACTGAAGCTTTCTTT. This codes for CASSLNTGLRTEAFF. Full variable domain (remainder filled in from reference TRBV7-2 and TRBJ1-1): GAGVSQSPSNKVTEKGKDVELRCDPISGHTALYWYRQSLGQGLEFLIYFQGNSAPDKSGLPSDRFSAERTGGSVSTLTIQRTQQEDSAVYLCASSLNTGLRTEAFFGQGTRLTVV.

V gene TRBV11-2 combines with J gene TRBJ2-3; D is undetermined. The ends were cut back, 0 bases at V and 7 bases at J, with 8 bases in the middle. The CDR3 runs to 13 residues. Germline-derived CDR1 and CDR2 are SGHAT and FQNNGV. The CDR3 nucleotides are TGTGCCAGCAGCTTAGAGGCCAGATATACGCAGTATTTT. Protein product: CASSLEARYTQYF.

The sample holds a few counts of this clonotype. The CDR3 sequence is CASSHRTSGPLYNEQFF. The CDR3 bases are TGTGCCAGCAGCCACCGGACTAGCGGGCCTCTATACAATGAGCAGTTCTTC. The chain is built from TRBV11-2 and TRBJ2-1, with TRBD2 matching 11 bases. V gave up 5 bases and J gave up 4 bases; unmatched junction bases: 10. This CDR3 comprises 17 residues. Germline CDR1 SGHAT, CDR2 FQNNGV.

The chain uses TRBV20-1 and TRBJ2-3, with D possibly matching TRBD2 (6 bases). This CDR3 is built from 15 residues. Germline V gene sequence: CDR1 DFQATT, CDR2 SNEGSKA (reference sequence). The germline V and J ends were trimmed by 2 bases and 0 bases, with 12 bases remaining between them. CDR3 protein: CSARKAGPSTDTQYF. CDR3 DNA sequence: TGCAGTGCTAGAAAAGCGGGCCCTAGCACAGATACGCAGTATTTT.

This chain links TRBV7-2 with TRBJ1-5; TRBD1 agrees at 8 bases. Trimming removed 0 bases from V and 9 bases from J; junction bases left unmatched: 4. CDR1 is SGHTA and CDR2 is FQGNSA in the germline V gene. This CDR3 comprises 14 residues. The CDR3 reads CASSLAPGGGPQHF. The CDR3 coding sequence is TGTGCCAGCAGCTTAGCGCCAGGGGGCGGGCCCCAGCATTTT. The whole variable domain, remainder taken from reference TRBV7-2 and TRBJ1-5, is GAGVSQSPSNKVTEKGKDVELRCDPISGHTALYWYRQSLGQGLEFLIYFQGNSAPDKSGLPSDRFSAERTGGSVSTLTIQRTQQEDSAVYLCASSLAPGGGPQHFGDGTRLSIL.

The chain uses TRBV20-1 and TRBJ2-1; TRBD2 matches 13 bases. With V trimmed by 6 bases and J by 9 bases, 11 bases remained unmatched. Germline CDR1 DFQATT, CDR2 SNEGSKA (reference sequence). This CDR3 has 15 amino acids. The CDR3: CSARGLAGVLGEQFF. The CDR3 nucleotides read TGCAGTGCCCGCGGACTAGCGGGAGTTCTGGGTGAGCAGTTCTTC.

The rearrangement uses TRBV7-6 and TRBJ2-1, with TRBD2 as a possible D gene (6 bases). CDR1 is SGHVS and CDR2 is FNYEAQ in the germline V gene. Trimming removed 2 bases from V and 8 bases from J, with 13 bases in between. The CDR3 loop spans 14 amino acids. This chain's CDR3 is CASSLKWGDDEQFF. The CDR3 DNA follows: TGTGCCAGCAGCTTAAAGTGGGGGGACGATGAGCAGTTCTTC.

This clonotype has a handful of counts. The rearrangement joins TRBV6-5 to TRBJ1-4; D is unclear. Germline lookup yields CDR1 MNHEY and CDR2 SVGAGI. Trimming cost V 5 bases and J 7 bases, with 8 bases left between them. The CDR3 length is 12 residues. The CDR3, as DNA: TGTGCCAGCAGTCCCCCGGGTGAAAAACTGTTTTTT. It specifies CASSPPGEKLFF.